The 8 T cell receptor beta chains listed next were all sequenced from one sample in a study of cytomegalovirus exposure and HLA in healthy donors. Use of 60 Vbeta and 13 Jbeta primers characterized the PCR. TCRdb's copy holds only in-frame clones and misses some; the assay was immunoSEQ multiplex PCR. Counted here are fewer than 150,000 clones, approximately 80% occurring once; the ten biggest clones make up 2% to 2.5%. Specimen: PBMCs. The source is a man aged 30 to 45 in good health and CMV-seronegative.

V is TRBV7-9 and J is TRBJ2-7; D gene uncertain. Germline V lookup: CDR1 SEHNR, CDR2 FQNEAQ (reference sequence). There are 14 residues in the CDR3. V lost 3 bases to trimming and J lost 2 bases, with 11 bases between them. Written as DNA, the CDR3 is TGTGCCAGCAGCTTTTTCCCAGAAGCCTACGAGCAGTACTTC. Translated, it gives CASSFFPEAYEQYF.

The gene calls are TRBV6-5 and TRBJ2-3; 8 nucleotides match TRBD1. V was clipped by 6 bases and J by 1 base; unmatched bases: 6. The CDR3 is 15 residues long. CDR1 is MNHEY and CDR2 is SVGAGI in the germline V gene. CDR3 sequence: CASSTGQGRTDTQYF. The DNA of the CDR3 is TGTGCCAGCAGCACCGGACAGGGACGCACAGATACGCAGTATTTT.

This clone was seen a few times. This chain joins TRBV7-2 and TRBJ1-4; 7 bases align to TRBD1. Losses at the gene ends were 6 bases for V and 6 bases for J; bases not matched to a gene: 7. CDR3 length equals 14 residues. Germline loops: CDR1 SGHTA, CDR2 FQGNSA. The CDR3 sequence is CASRATGSHEKLFF. DNA of the CDR3: TGTGCCAGCAGGGCGACAGGGAGTCATGAAAAACTGTTTTTT.

J is TRBJ2-6 and V is TRBV2, with 8 bases that match TRBD2. The CDR3 contains 15 residues. Germline V gene lookup returns CDR1 SNHLY and CDR2 FYNNEI. V gave up 6 bases and J gave up 3 bases; unmatched junction bases: 4. The CDR3 reads CASRTGGGGANVLTF. CDR3 sequence (DNA): TGTGCCAGCAGGACGGGAGGGGGTGGGGCCAACGTCCTGACTTTC.

This chain links TRBV27 with TRBJ1-5, with a weak D call TRBD1 (5 bases). The CDR3 length is 15 residues. CDR1 MNHEY and CDR2 SMNVEV come from the germline V gene (reference sequence). Trimming removed 2 bases at V and 7 bases at J, with 15 bases between. CDR3 sequence: CASSLHTGDGQPQHF. The CDR3 DNA follows: TGTGCCAGCAGTTTACATACGGGGGATGGGCAGCCCCAGCATTTT.

The rearrangement uses TRBV28 and TRBJ2-7; 13 bases agree with TRBD2. CDR3 length: 16 amino acids. V trimming: 0 bases; J trimming: 3 bases; junction bases outside the gene matches: 2. CDR1 and CDR2 (germline): MDHEN, SYDVKM. This CDR3 is CASSLWGTSGNYEQYF. As DNA, the CDR3 is TGTGCCAGCAGTTTATGGGGGACTAGCGGGAACTACGAGCAGTACTTC.

This chain uses TRBV7-2 with TRBJ2-5; a possible D gene is TRBD2 (7 bases). This CDR3 spans 14 amino acids. Trimming shortened V by 4 bases and J by 6 bases, and 15 bases separated the two germline ends. The germline V gene encodes CDR1 SGHTA and CDR2 FQGNSA. The DNA of the CDR3 is TGTGCCAGCAGCTGGGGGCGGGAGAGGCAGACCCAGTACTTC. Translated: CASSWGRERQTQYF.

A remark on this clone: The same CDR3 arises from other DNA sequences in this sample as well. V and J are TRBV30 and TRBJ2-3, with 12 bases fitting TRBD2. The junction had 7 bases not matched to a gene; V was cut back by 3 bases and J by 6 bases. This CDR3 is 15 amino acids long. Germline CDR1 reads GTSNPN; CDR2 reads SVGIG (reference sequence). This CDR3 reads CAWSGLAGHRDTQYF. CDR3 DNA: TGTGCCTGGAGCGGACTAGCGGGGCACCGGGATACGCAGTATTTT.